One sample yielded the 31 T cell receptor beta chains listed below, sequenced in a study of T cell repertoires in cytomegalovirus infection. TCRdb independently ran MiXCR on the reads; one entry per CDR3 protein. The sample shows about 530,000 distinct CDR3 sequences, approximately 25% of them seen only once. Sequenced input: PBMCs. The source of these receptors is a human donor in good health (CMV status not recorded). Some clones in this sample may be carry-over from other donors' samples.

The chain employs TRBV14 and TRBJ2-5; D possibly corresponds to TRBD2 (6 bases). Germline lookup yields CDR1 SGHDN and CDR2 FVKESK. CDR3 length: 16 amino acids. V was trimmed by 0 bases and J by 2 bases, leaving 13 bases between them. In nucleotides, the CDR3 is TGTGCCAGCAGCCAAGACCAGGGAGGTGGGCAAGAGACCCAGTACTTC. Protein sequence: CASSQDQGGGQETQYF.

The V call is TRBV4-1, the J call TRBJ2-4; D might be TRBD2 (6 bases). The CDR3 covers 17 residues. Trimming removed 4 bases at V and 0 bases at J, with 16 bases between. CDR1 is MGHRA and CDR2 is YSYEKL in the germline V gene. The CDR3 nucleotides are TGCGCCAGCAGCCCGGGGCCCGGGGGTTTAGCCAAAAACATTCAGTACTTC. Encoded protein: CASSPGPGGLAKNIQYF.

The chain is built from TRBV11-2 and TRBJ1-4, with 9 bases fitting TRBD1. V gave up 5 bases and J gave up 4 bases; unmatched junction bases: 5. This CDR3 has 15 amino acids. Germline CDR1 and CDR2: SGHAT and FQNNGV. The CDR3 DNA reads as TGTGCCAGCAGCCCACAGGGGGCGTTTAATGAAAAACTGTTTTTT. The encoded protein is CASSPQGAFNEKLFF.

The chain joins TRBV7-2 to TRBJ2-2; weak D call: TRBD2 (5 bases). The CDR3 spans 16 residues. Trimming took 2 bases from V and 0 from J, leaving 10 bases between them. Germline values: CDR1 SGHTA, CDR2 FQGNSA. The CDR3: CASSLTAVANTGELFF. CDR3 nucleotide sequence: TGTGCCAGCAGCTTAACAGCGGTCGCGAACACCGGGGAGCTGTTTTTT.

V is TRBV29-1 and J is TRBJ1-2, with unresolved D. Germline values: CDR1 SQVTM, CDR2 ANQGSEA. The CDR3 has 10 residues. Trimming stripped 0 bases from V and 7 bases from J, with 3 bases between. CDR3 sequence (DNA): TGCAGCGTTGAAGAGGTTGGCTACACCTTC. Translating gives CSVEEVGYTF.

In this sample, this clonotype turned up a few times. V usage is TRBV12-3 or TRBV12-4 and J usage is TRBJ2-7, with D maybe TRBD1 (5 bases). The CDR3 sequence is 13 residues long. The V gene lost 5 bases and the J gene lost 2 bases, with 10 bases spanning the gap. CDR3 amino acids: CASSPGHPYEQYV. CDR3 nucleotide sequence: TGTGCCAGCAGTCCCGGACACCCCTACGAGCAGTACGTC.

This clonotype was seen only a few times. The rearrangement links TRBV6-2 or TRBV6-3 to TRBJ1-1, with D perhaps matching TRBD1 (5 bases). The CDR3 loop spans 13 amino acids. V was cut by 11 bases and J by 1 base, with 14 bases left in between. The germline V gene encodes CDR1 MNHEY and CDR2 SVGEGT. CDR3 protein: CAGHRGPNTEAFF. CDR3 in DNA: TGTGCCGGGCATCGGGGCCCGAACACTGAAGCTTTCTTT.

This chain links TRBV6-6 with TRBJ2-7; 9 nucleotides match TRBD2. The CDR3 consists of 14 residues. V was pared by 2 bases and J by 7 bases, with 6 bases of the junction left unmatched. Per the germline V gene, CDR1 is MNHNY and CDR2 is SVGAGI (reference sequence). The CDR3 is CASSYPSGIGEQYF. As DNA, the CDR3 is TGTGCCAGCAGTTACCCTAGCGGGATCGGTGAGCAGTACTTC.

This clonotype was found many times. The chain recombines TRBV7-8 with TRBJ2-7; D may match TRBD1 or TRBD2 (5 bases each). The CDR3 sequence is 14 residues long. Germline-derived CDR1 and CDR2 are SGHVS and FQNEAQ. Trimming took off 7 bases at V and 0 bases at J, with 13 bases between the two ends. CDR3 DNA sequence: TGTGCCAGCACTAATAACGGGGCCTCCTACGAGCAGTACTTC. It yields the protein CASTNNGASYEQYF.

The V and J genes are TRBV4-3 and TRBJ2-2, with TRBD2 identical over 7 bases. This CDR3 is built from 17 residues. Germline CDR1 and CDR2: LGHNA and YSLEER. The J segment lost 1 base and the V segment lost 3 bases, leaving 8 bases of the junction unmatched. CDR3 DNA sequence: TGCGCCAGCAGCCAGTCACGACTAGCCTGGAACACCGGGGAGCTGTTTTTT. The encoded protein is CASSQSRLAWNTGELFF.

The gene calls are TRBV15 and TRBJ1-1; D is perhaps TRBD1 (5 bases). V lost 0 bases, J lost 8 bases, and 13 bases lay in between. Germline loops: CDR1 LNHNV, CDR2 YYDKDF (reference sequence). The CDR3 is 14 amino acids. The CDR3 bases are TGTGCCACCAGCAGAGATCCTGACAGCAAAGAAGCTTTCTTT. Translated: CATSRDPDSKEAFF.

V usage is TRBV20-1 and J usage is TRBJ2-3; D is unclear. The germline V gene has CDR1 DFQATT and CDR2 SNEGSKA (reference sequence). The CDR3 is 12 residues long. V was trimmed by 3 bases and J by 6 bases, leaving 10 bases between them. The CDR3 coding sequence is TGCAGTGCTAGCTTTGTGCAGGATACGCAGTATTTT. It is translated as CSASFVQDTQYF.

The chain has TRBV11-2 and TRBJ2-7; D not resolved. Germline V gene data show CDR1 as SGHAT and CDR2 as FQNNGV. Trimming removed 6 bases from V and 6 bases from J, with 12 bases in between. CDR3 length: 12 residues. CDR3 residues: CASRLGRGEQYF. For the CDR3, the DNA is TGTGCCAGCAGATTGGGCCGAGGCGAGCAGTACTTC. Filled out from reference TRBV11-2 and TRBJ2-7, the complete variable domain reads EAGVAQSPRYKIIEKRQSVAFWCNPISGHATLYWYQQILGQGPKLLIQFQNNGVVDDSQLPKDRFSAERLKGVDSTLKIQPAKLEDSAVYLCASRLGRGEQYFGPGTRLTVT.

The chain links TRBV12-3 or TRBV12-4 to TRBJ1-2; D unresolved. This CDR3 spans 14 amino acids. V was pared by 7 bases and J by 3 bases, with 15 bases between. The CDR3 coding sequence is TGTGCCAGCATGGTATGGTTGGATGACTATGGCTACACCTTC. It translates to CASMVWLDDYGYTF.

The J gene is TRBJ2-1, the V gene TRBV29-1; 11 bases line up with TRBD2. Germline V lookup: CDR1 SQVTM, CDR2 ANQGSEA. There are 15 residues in the CDR3. V trimming: 4 bases; J trimming: 6 bases; junction bases outside the gene matches: 8. The CDR3 sequence: CSVALAGGPVNEQFF. Here the CDR3 DNA reads TGCAGCGTTGCATTAGCGGGAGGGCCGGTCAATGAGCAGTTCTTC.

This chain connects TRBV6-1 to TRBJ1-2; possible D gene TRBD1, 6 bases. CDR1 MNHNS and CDR2 SASEGT come from the germline V gene. V shed 7 bases and J shed 2 bases, with 23 bases lying between them. This CDR3 spans 17 amino acids. CDR3 nucleotides: TGTGCCAGCACCTCTCAACCGGGTCGGGGGGCAAACTATGGCTACACCTTC. It encodes CASTSQPGRGANYGYTF.

This clonotype was observed many times. CDR3 residues: CASSLAYISNEQFF. Here the CDR3 DNA reads TGTGCCAGCTCCCTGGCCTATATTTCCAATGAGCAGTTCTTC. The chain has TRBV7-6 and TRBJ2-1; D gene ambiguous. With 8 bases removed from V and 6 bases from J, the gap between germline ends came to 17 bases. The CDR3 has 14 amino acids. CDR1 SGHVS and CDR2 FNYEAQ come from the germline V gene.

This chain links TRBV7-2 with TRBJ1-1, with TRBD1 identical over 7 bases. CDR3 length: 14 residues. Germline V gives CDR1 SGHTA, CDR2 FQGNSA. V lost 5 bases and J lost 3; bases outside the gene matches: 6. Written as DNA, the CDR3 is TGTGCCAGCAGCCCTCGACAGGGACACACTGAAGCTTTCTTT. This sequence encodes CASSPRQGHTEAFF.

This clonotype has only one observation. The chain joins TRBV15 to TRBJ2-1, with 9 bases lining up with TRBD2. V lost 8 bases, J lost 1 base, and 6 bases stayed unmatched. The CDR3 runs to 15 residues. The germline V gene has CDR1 LNHNV and CDR2 YYDKDF (reference sequence). CDR3 loop: CATYLAGESYNEQFF. The CDR3 DNA reads as TGTGCCACCTATTTAGCGGGAGAGTCCTACAATGAGCAGTTCTTC. The variable domain in full, completed from reference TRBV15 and TRBJ2-1, reads DAMVIQNPRYQVTQFGKPVTLSCSQTLNHNVMYWYQQKSSQAPKLLFHYYDKDFNNEADTPDNFQSRRPNTSFCFLDIRSPGLGDTAMYLCATYLAGESYNEQFFGPGTRLTVL.

This sequence joins TRBV7-8 and TRBJ1-1; D possibly corresponds to TRBD1 (5 bases). With 4 bases removed from V and 6 bases from J, the gap between germline ends came to 21 bases. CDR1 SGHVS and CDR2 FQNEAQ come from the germline V gene. This CDR3 is built from 16 residues. CDR3 bases: TGTGCCAGCAGCTCCTTGGGGTGGGGGACTAGGGCTGAAGCTTTCTTT. Its translation is CASSSLGWGTRAEAFF.

J is TRBJ2-1 and V is TRBV14; TRBD1 is a possible D gene (5 bases). Trimming removed 4 bases from V and 4 bases from J, with 11 bases in between. The germline gives CDR1 SGHDN, CDR2 FVKESK. The CDR3 consists of 14 residues. The CDR3 protein is CASSPLTGYNEQFF. In nucleotides, the CDR3 is TGTGCCAGCAGCCCCCTCACAGGTTACAATGAGCAGTTCTTC.

This clonotype was recorded at least ten times. V usage is TRBV7-6 and J usage is TRBJ2-7; tentatively, D is TRBD1 (5 bases). The CDR3 has 16 amino acids. Germline V gene data show CDR1 as SGHVS and CDR2 as FNYEAQ. Deletions cut 3 bases from V and 4 bases from J, with 19 bases between. The CDR3 sequence is CASSFVELTEYYEQYV. The CDR3 DNA sequence: TGTGCCAGCAGCTTTGTCGAACTGACAGAATATTACGAGCAGTACGTC.

The chain joins TRBV29-1 to TRBJ1-2; D is unresolved. V was pared by 2 bases and J by 7 bases, with 32 bases between. Per germline, CDR1 SQVTM and CDR2 ANQGSEA. This CDR3 region has 19 residues. The CDR3 spells CSVEKLRYREMQTTFGYTF. The CDR3 DNA follows: TGCAGCGTTGAAAAATTGAGGTATCGAGAAATGCAAACGACCTTTGGCTACACCTTC.

This clonotype was seen only a few times. This rearrangement joins TRBV11-3 to TRBJ2-5, with 7 bases that match TRBD2. Trimming cost V 5 bases and J 5 bases; bases outside gene matches: 17. This CDR3 region has 17 residues. CDR1 SGHNT and CDR2 YENEEA come from the germline V gene. The CDR3 protein is CASSRAEMGGRAETQYF. The CDR3 coding sequence is TGTGCCAGCAGCCGGGCGGAGATGGGGGGGAGAGCGGAGACCCAGTACTTC.

This clonotype was seen repeatedly, ten times or more. The chain uses TRBV28 and TRBJ2-1; 7 bases are shared with TRBD1. Germline CDR1 reads MDHEN; CDR2 reads SYDVKM. The CDR3 has 15 amino acids. Trimming at V came to 5 bases and at J to 4 bases, leaving 8 bases not matched to a gene. The CDR3 sequence: CASSGPGTAYNEQFF. The CDR3 DNA sequence: TGTGCCAGCAGTGGACCCGGGACAGCGTACAATGAGCAGTTCTTC.

This clonotype occurred a few times. V gene TRBV5-6 combines with J gene TRBJ2-2, with D hard to call. The CDR3 contains 16 residues. V dropped 1 base and J dropped 4 bases, with 14 bases sitting between them. Germline V lookup: CDR1 SGHDT, CDR2 YYEEEE. The CDR3 region is CASSLWRLQVTGELFF. CDR3 coding DNA: TGTGCCAGCAGCTTGTGGCGGTTGCAGGTCACCGGGGAGCTGTTTTTT.

The table lists this clonotype with many counts. The chain has TRBV7-9 and TRBJ2-1; the D gene is possibly TRBD2 (6 bases). Trimming pared 10 bases from V and 6 bases from J, leaving 16 bases between. Germline assignment: CDR1 SEHNR and CDR2 FQNEAQ (reference sequence). The CDR3 length is 13 residues. The CDR3 DNA reads as TGTGCCATCCCAAGTGGAGGGATCAATGAGCAGTTCTTC. Translated, it gives CAIPSGGINEQFF.

The chain employs TRBV23-1 and TRBJ1-5; D gene ambiguous. TRBV23-1 is recorded as an ORF, its role being uncertain. The CDR3 runs to 16 residues. With 0 bases removed from V and 4 bases from J, the gap between germline ends came to 13 bases. The CDR3 DNA follows: TGCGCCAGCAGTCAATCGTTCGGCAGGCCTAATCAGCCCCAGCATTTT. Residues: CASSQSFGRPNQPQHF.

The chain uses TRBV15 and TRBJ1-1; no definite D call. This CDR3 is 15 amino acids long. Trimming pared 0 bases from V and 6 bases from J, leaving 14 bases between. Germline CDR1 and CDR2: LNHNV and YYDKDF (reference sequence). CDR3 bases: TGTGCCACCAGCAGAGATAATAGGCGAAACCCTGAAGCTTTCTTT. Amino acid sequence: CATSRDNRRNPEAFF.

This clonotype was observed many times. The CDR3 spells CASSLSRSAYQETQYF. The CDR3 bases are TGTGCCAGCAGCTTATCGCGGAGTGCGTACCAAGAGACCCAGTACTTC. The V gene is TRBV7-9, the J gene TRBJ2-5; D gene unclear. The CDR3 contains 16 residues. V was clipped by 2 bases and J by 0 bases, with 13 bases between them. From germline, CDR1 is SEHNR and CDR2 FQNEAQ (reference sequence).

In this sample, this clonotype turned up a few times. The chain has TRBV6-6 and TRBJ1-1; D is undetermined. Germline loops: CDR1 MNHNY, CDR2 SVGAGI (reference sequence). V dropped 0 bases and J dropped 11 bases, with 16 bases sitting between them. CDR3 length: 14 residues. Here the CDR3 DNA reads TGTGCCAGCAGTTACTCGGCACGGACTCCGGCGGCTTTCTTT. This gives the protein CASSYSARTPAAFF.